This TCR beta chain was documented in a study of blood T cells in healthy people across ages. Broader study findings: Considered underestimates were the diversity estimates obtained from one million T cells.

CDR1 is MDHEN and CDR2 is SYDVKM in the germline V gene. Trimming took off 2 bases at V and 6 bases at J, with 14 bases between the two ends. CDR3 length: 14 amino acids. Notes on this clonotype: No antigen is known for it.

With a J-beta primer mix and a sample-barcoded 5' primer, a second PCR ran 7 to 11 cycles. Researchers report that a template-switch adaptor with 12 random nucleotides tagged each cDNA molecule. TCRdb itself ran the 5' RACE reads through MiXCR, one entry per CDR3 protein. The table shows 550,000 to 800,000 distinct CDR3 sequences, with roughly 21% occurring only once. The V call is TRBV28, the J call TRBJ2-7, with D hard to call. The sample comprised blood. This clonotype was sampled from a man aged 65-85 years in good health. The CDR3 nucleotides read TGTGCCAGCAGTTTAGGCACATGGAGTGGCGAGCAGTACTTC. This codes for CASSLGTWSGEQYF.